The clone carrying this T cell receptor (beta chain) was observed a few times. The sample belongs to a study of blood T cells in healthy people across ages. The CDR3 length is 14 residues. The V gene's germline CDR1 is DFQATT and CDR2 SNEGSKA (reference sequence). A second PCR, run for about 7 to 11 cycles, used a sample-barcoded 5' primer plus a J-beta primer mix. TCRdb called the 5' RACE reads again in MiXCR, with one record for every CDR3 protein. Among 600,000 to 850,000 distinct CDR3 sequences listed, around a quarter were seen once. The sample was also linked to a second study, of T cells of mothers and their children.

The chain links TRBV20-1 to TRBJ2-5, with a possible D match to TRBD2 (5 bases). Matching the DNA end better, TRBJ2-1 makes the J call doubtful. This sequence originates from a boy aged 10-17 years in good health. Sequencing was performed on blood. CDR3 in DNA: TGCAGTGCTCCTGACTCTCGGGGTATAAATGAGCAGTTCTTC. This sequence encodes CSAPDSRGINEQFF.